This TCR beta chain was obtained from a study of molecular identifiers for immune sequencing clone quantification. One entry per CDR3 protein, called by TCRdb with MiXCR from the PCR reads. The sample has over 550,000 distinct CDR3 sequences, 25% seen once. This clonotype was detected many times. The origin of this receptor is a human donor in good health. Some libraries in this study had Jurkat cell RNA spiked in. The sample comprised naive CD8+ T cells from blood, with Jurkat cell RNA spiked in. Indicated subset: FACS-sorted CD8+CD4-CCR7+CD45RA+ naive T cells.

The CDR3 region has the DNA TGTGCCAGCAGCTTTCGACAGGCCCAGGGGTACGAGCAGTACTTC. This encodes CASSFRQAQGYEQYF. This chain connects TRBV7-9 to TRBJ2-7; maybe TRBD1 (6 bases). The V end was cut by 3 bases, the J end by 4 bases, with 16 bases between. CDR1 and CDR2 from the germline V gene are SEHNR and FQNEAQ (reference sequence). The CDR3 is 15 residues long.